This T cell receptor beta chain came from a study of graft-versus-host responses after intestinal transplantation. Study overall: Grafts were multivisceral, liver-intestinal, or isolated intestinal.

Comment on this clone: No antigen is known for it.

CDR3 length: 18 residues. Losses at the gene ends were 2 bases for V and 2 bases for J; bases not matched to a gene: 13. Germline V gene data show CDR1 as LGHNT and CDR2 as FRNRAP. The study, taken as a whole, reports: Present in recipient marrow, GvH clones included some that appeared first in ileum or blood.

TCRdb's table, derived via immunoSEQ multiplex PCR, lists solely in-frame clones and lacks some. This sample carries about 90,000 clones, 75% to 95% of them seen once, and the ten largest clones take more than 0.4%. The chain carries TRBV12-5 and TRBJ2-3, with 7 positions matching TRBD1. Sequencing used unstimulated CD8+ T cells sorted from spleen or lymph node cells, obtained before intestinal transplant. This clonotype was sampled from a human donor who received an intestinal transplant. The CDR3 loop reads CASGLTPTGNIYTDTQYF. As DNA, the CDR3 is TGTGCTAGTGGTTTGACCCCGACAGGGAATATTTACACAGATACGCAGTATTTT.